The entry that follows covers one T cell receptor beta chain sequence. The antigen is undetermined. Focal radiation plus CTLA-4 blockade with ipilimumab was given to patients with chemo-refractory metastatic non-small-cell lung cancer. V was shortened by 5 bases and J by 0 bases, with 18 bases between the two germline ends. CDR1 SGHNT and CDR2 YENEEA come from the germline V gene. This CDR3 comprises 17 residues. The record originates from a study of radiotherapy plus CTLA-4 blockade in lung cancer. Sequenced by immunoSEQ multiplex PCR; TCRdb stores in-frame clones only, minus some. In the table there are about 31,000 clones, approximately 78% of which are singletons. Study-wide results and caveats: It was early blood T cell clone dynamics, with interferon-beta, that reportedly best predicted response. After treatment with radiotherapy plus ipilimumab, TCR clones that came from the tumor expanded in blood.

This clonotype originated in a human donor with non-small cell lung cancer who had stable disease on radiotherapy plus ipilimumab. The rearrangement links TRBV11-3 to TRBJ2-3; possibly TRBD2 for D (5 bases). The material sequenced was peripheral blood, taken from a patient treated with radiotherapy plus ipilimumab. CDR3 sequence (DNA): TGTGCCAGCAGCCCAGGCGCGGGCGGAGGTAGCACAGATACGCAGTATTTT. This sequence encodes CASSPGAGGGSTDTQYF.